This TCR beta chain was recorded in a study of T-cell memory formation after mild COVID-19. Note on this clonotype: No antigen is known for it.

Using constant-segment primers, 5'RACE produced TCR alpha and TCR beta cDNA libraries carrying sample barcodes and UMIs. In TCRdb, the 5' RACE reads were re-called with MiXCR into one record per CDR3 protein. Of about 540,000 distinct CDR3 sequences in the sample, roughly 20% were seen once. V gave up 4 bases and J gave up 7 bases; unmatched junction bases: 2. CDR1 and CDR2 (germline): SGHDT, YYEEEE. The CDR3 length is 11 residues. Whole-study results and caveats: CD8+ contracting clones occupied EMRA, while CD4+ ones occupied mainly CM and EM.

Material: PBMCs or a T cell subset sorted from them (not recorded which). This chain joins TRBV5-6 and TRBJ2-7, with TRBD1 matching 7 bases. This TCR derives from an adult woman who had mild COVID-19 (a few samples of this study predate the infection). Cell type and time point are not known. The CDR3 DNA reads TGTGCCAGCAGCGTGACAGGGGAGCAGTACTTC. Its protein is CASSVTGEQYF.